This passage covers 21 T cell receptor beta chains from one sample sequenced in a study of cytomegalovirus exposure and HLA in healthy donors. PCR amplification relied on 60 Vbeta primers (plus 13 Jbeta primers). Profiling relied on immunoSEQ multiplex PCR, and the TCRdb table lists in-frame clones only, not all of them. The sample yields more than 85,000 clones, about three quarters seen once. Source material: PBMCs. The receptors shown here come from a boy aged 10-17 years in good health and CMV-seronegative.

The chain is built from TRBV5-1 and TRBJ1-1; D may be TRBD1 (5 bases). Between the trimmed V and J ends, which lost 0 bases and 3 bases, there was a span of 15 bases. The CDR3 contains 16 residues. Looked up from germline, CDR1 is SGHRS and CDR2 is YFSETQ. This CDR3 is CASSLVQGAGDTEAFF. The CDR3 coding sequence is TGCGCCAGCAGCTTGGTTCAGGGCGCGGGGGACACTGAAGCTTTCTTT.

CDR3 nucleotides: TGCGCCAGCAGCCAAGAGAGGGACAGGGGCAATCAGCCCCAGCATTTT. This codes for CASSQERDRGNQPQHF. The chain is built from TRBV4-3 and TRBJ1-5; 9 bases are shared with TRBD1. CDR3 length: 16 residues. The germline CDR1 and CDR2 sequences are LGHNA and YSLEER. V was clipped by 0 bases and J by 2 bases; unmatched bases: 2.

This chain's CDR3 is CASSYAGDYEQYF. Here the CDR3 DNA reads TGTGCCAGCAGTTACGCAGGCGACTACGAGCAGTACTTC. This rearrangement joins TRBV6-5 to TRBJ2-7; no reliable D call. Germline CDR1 MNHEY, CDR2 SVGAGI. This CDR3 is built from 13 residues. V was trimmed by 2 bases and J by 3 bases, leaving 8 bases between them.

The DNA of the CDR3 is TGTGCCAGCAGCCCCGCCGGGACAGGGGGCCATGGCTACACCTTC. Translating gives CASSPAGTGGHGYTF. The gene calls are TRBV7-9 and TRBJ1-2; 12 nucleotides match TRBD1. Germline V gene data show CDR1 as SEHNR and CDR2 as FQNEAQ (reference sequence). The V segment lost 5 bases and the J segment 6 bases; nucleotides outside the gene matches: 7. This CDR3 comprises 15 residues.

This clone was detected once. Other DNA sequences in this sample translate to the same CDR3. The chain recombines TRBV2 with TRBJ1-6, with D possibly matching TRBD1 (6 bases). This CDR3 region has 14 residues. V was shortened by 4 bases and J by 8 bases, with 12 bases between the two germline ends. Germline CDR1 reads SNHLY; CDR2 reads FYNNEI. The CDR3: CASSASQGYSPLHF. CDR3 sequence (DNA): TGTGCCAGCAGTGCCTCACAGGGATATTCACCCCTCCACTTT.

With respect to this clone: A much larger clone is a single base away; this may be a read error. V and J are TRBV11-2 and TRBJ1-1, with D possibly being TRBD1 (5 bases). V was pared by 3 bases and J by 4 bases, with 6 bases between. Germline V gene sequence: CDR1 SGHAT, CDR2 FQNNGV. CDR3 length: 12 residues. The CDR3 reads CASSFRATEAFF. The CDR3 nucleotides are TGTGCCAGCAGCTTCAGGGCCACTGAAGCTTTCTTT. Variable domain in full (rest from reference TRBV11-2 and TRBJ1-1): EAGVAQSPRYKIIEKRQSVAFWCNPISGHATLYWYQQILGQGPKLLIQFQNNGVVDDSQLPKDRFSAERLKGVDSTLKIQPAKLEDSAVYLCASSFRATEAFFGQGTRLTVV.

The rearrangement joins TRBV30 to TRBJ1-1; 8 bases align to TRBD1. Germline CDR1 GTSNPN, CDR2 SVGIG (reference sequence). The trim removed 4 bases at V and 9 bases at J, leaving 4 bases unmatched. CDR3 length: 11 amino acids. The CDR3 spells CAWIGQGQAFF. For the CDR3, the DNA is TGTGCCTGGATAGGACAGGGCCAAGCTTTCTTT.

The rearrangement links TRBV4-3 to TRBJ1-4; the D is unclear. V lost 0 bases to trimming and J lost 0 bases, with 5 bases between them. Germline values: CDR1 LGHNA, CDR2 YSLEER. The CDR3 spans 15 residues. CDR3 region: CASSQDGATNEKLFF. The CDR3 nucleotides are TGCGCCAGCAGCCAAGACGGTGCAACTAATGAAAAACTGTTTTTT.

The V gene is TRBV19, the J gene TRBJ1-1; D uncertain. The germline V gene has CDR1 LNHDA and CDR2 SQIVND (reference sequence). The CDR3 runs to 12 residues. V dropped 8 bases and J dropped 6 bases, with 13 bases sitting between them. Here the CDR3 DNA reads TGTGCCAGTCAACATGCCCCTTCTGAAGCTTTCTTT. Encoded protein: CASQHAPSEAFF.

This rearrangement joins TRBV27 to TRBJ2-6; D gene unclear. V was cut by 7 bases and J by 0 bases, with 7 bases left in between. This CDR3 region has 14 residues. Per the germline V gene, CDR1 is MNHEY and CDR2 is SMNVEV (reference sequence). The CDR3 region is CASTLRSGANVLTF. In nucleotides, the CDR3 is TGTGCCAGCACCCTTCGCTCTGGGGCCAACGTCCTGACTTTC.

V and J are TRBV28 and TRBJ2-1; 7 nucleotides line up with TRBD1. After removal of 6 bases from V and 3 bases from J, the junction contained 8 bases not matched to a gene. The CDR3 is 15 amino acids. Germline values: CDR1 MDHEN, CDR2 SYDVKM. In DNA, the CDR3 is TGTGCCAGCAGGCCCGGGACAGAGTACTACAATGAGCAGTTCTTC. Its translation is CASRPGTEYYNEQFF.

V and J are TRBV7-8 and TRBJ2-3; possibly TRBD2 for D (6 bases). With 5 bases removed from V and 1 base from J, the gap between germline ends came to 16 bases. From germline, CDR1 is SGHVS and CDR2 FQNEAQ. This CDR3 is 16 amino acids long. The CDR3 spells CASSLGRLSGTDTQYF. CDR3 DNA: TGTGCCAGCAGCCTAGGGAGGCTCAGTGGCACAGATACGCAGTATTTT.

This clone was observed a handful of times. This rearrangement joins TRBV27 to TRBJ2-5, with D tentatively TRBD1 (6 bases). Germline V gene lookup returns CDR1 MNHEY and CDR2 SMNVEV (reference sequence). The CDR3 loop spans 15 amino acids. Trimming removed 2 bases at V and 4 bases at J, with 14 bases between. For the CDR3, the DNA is TGTGCCAGCAGTTTAGGGCAGGGGCCGGGAGAGACCCAGTACTTC. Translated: CASSLGQGPGETQYF.

The CDR3 nucleotides read TGTGCCAGCTCACAACAGGGGATTCCCTACGAGCAGTACTTC. This codes for CASSQQGIPYEQYF. This chain connects TRBV18 to TRBJ2-7; 7 nucleotides agree with TRBD1. The length of the CDR3 is 14 residues. V shed 4 bases and J 2 bases; nucleotides not matched to a gene: 5. Per the germline V gene, CDR1 is KGHSH and CDR2 is LQKENI.

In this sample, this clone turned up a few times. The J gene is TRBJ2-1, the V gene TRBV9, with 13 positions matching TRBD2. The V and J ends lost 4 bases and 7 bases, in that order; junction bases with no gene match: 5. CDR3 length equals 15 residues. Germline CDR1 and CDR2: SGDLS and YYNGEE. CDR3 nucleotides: TGTGCCAGCAGCTCACTAGCGGGAGGGCTTAATGAGCAGTTCTTC. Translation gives CASSSLAGGLNEQFF.

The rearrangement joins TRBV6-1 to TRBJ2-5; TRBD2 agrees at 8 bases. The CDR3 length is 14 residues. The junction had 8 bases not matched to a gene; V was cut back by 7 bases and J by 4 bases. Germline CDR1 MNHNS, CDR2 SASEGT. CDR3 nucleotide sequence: TGTGCCAGCACCCGAACCGGGAGGGCAGAGACCCAGTACTTC. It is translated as CASTRTGRAETQYF.

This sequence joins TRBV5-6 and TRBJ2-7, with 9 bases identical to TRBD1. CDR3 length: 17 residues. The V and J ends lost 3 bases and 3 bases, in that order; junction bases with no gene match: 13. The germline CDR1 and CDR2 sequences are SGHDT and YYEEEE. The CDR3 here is CASSYGAWDRALYEQYF. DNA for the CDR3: TGTGCCAGCAGCTATGGGGCGTGGGACAGGGCTCTCTACGAGCAGTACTTC.

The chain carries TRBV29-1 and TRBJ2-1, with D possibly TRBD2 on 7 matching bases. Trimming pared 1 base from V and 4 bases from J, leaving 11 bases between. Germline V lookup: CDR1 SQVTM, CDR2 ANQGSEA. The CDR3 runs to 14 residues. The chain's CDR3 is CSVEGGGPYNEQFF. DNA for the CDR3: TGCAGCGTTGAAGGGGGGGGCCCTTACAATGAGCAGTTCTTC.

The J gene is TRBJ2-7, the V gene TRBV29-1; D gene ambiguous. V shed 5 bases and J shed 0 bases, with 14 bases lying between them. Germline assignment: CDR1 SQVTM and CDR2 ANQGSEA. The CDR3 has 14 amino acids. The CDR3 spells CSVTPGLLSYEQYF. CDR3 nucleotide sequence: TGCAGCGTTACTCCGGGTCTTCTCTCCTACGAGCAGTACTTC.

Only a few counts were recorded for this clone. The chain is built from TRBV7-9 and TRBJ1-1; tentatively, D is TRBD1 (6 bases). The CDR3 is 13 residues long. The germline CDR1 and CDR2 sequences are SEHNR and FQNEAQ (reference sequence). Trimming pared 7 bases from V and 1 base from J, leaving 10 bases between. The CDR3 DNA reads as TGTGCCAGCACCTTGACAGGGAACACTGAAGCTTTCTTT. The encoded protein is CASTLTGNTEAFF.

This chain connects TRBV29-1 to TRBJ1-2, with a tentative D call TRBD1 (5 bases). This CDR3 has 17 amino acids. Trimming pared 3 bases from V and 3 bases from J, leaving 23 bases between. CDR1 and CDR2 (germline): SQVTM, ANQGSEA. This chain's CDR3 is CSVDLTVTERWDYGYTF. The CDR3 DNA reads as TGCAGCGTTGACCTTACTGTGACAGAACGTTGGGACTATGGCTACACCTTC.